These 15 T cell receptor beta chains were sequenced from one sample in a study of T cell repertoires in cytomegalovirus infection (dated by TCRdb to the late 2010s). The run used an Illumina HiSeq 1500. TCRdb passed the public sequencing reads through fastp at Q25 and MiXCR, retaining productive beta sequences. Rows merge per CDR3 protein into single entries with the most common DNA and genes. Within this sample are fewer than 350,000 distinct CDR3 sequences, with roughly 17% of them counted one time only. Jointly, the top ten make up around 13% of the sample. The sample taken for sequencing was PBMCs. The source of these receptors is a human donor in good health (CMV status not recorded). Some clones in this sample may be carry-over from other donors' samples.

CDR3 sequence: CASSPGTGTVGYGYTF. The CDR3 nucleotides are TGTGCCAGCAGCCCGGGGACAGGGACCGTTGGCTATGGCTACACCTTC. The V call is TRBV5-5, the J call TRBJ1-2, with 9 bases identical to TRBD1. This CDR3 comprises 16 residues. Germline CDR1 is SGHKS and CDR2 is YYEKEE (reference sequence). With 4 bases clipped from V and 4 bases from J, the junction kept 11 bases outside the gene matches.

This clonotype occurred a few times. The chain couples TRBV12-3 or TRBV12-4 to TRBJ2-1; TRBD1 aligns across 8 bases. The CDR3 totals 15 residues. V lost 6 bases to trimming and J lost 4 bases; unmatched junction nucleotides: 8. CDR3 nucleotides: TGTGCCAGCAGCGACATCAACAGGGGGTACAATGAGCAGTTCTTC. Protein sequence: CASSDINRGYNEQFF.

This clonotype was seen repeatedly, ten times or more. The chain employs TRBV7-9 and TRBJ1-5; 7 bases map to TRBD1. Germline V lookup: CDR1 SEHNR, CDR2 FQNEAQ (reference sequence). This CDR3 is 14 amino acids long. V lost 5 bases to trimming and J lost 7 bases; unmatched junction nucleotides: 8. The chain's CDR3 is CASSISGGQQPQHF. The DNA of the CDR3 is TGTGCCAGCAGCATATCAGGGGGGCAACAGCCCCAGCATTTT.

The chain joins TRBV9 to TRBJ2-6; D gene uncertain. The germline V and J ends were trimmed by 3 bases and 2 bases, with 18 bases remaining between them. This CDR3 is 18 amino acids long. From germline, CDR1 is SGDLS and CDR2 YYNGEE. The CDR3 reads CASSATPAVFAGANVLTF. CDR3 DNA: TGTGCCAGCAGCGCAACACCAGCAGTTTTTGCTGGGGCCAACGTCCTGACTTTC. Supplemented by reference TRBV9 and TRBJ2-6, the full variable domain reads DSGVTQTPKHLITATGQRVTLRCSPRSGDLSVYWYQQSLDQGLQFLIQYYNGEERAKGNILERFSAQQFPDLHSELNLSSLELGDSALYFCASSATPAVFAGANVLTFGAGSRLTVL.

The sample holds many counts of this clonotype. This sequence joins TRBV7-2 and TRBJ2-7; 8 bases align to TRBD1. CDR1 and CDR2 from the germline V gene are SGHTA and FQGNSA. The CDR3 runs to 14 residues. With V trimmed by 4 bases and J by 6 bases, 8 bases remained unmatched. Here the CDR3 reads CASSSTLTGVEQYF. CDR3 coding DNA: TGTGCCAGCAGCTCGACACTGACAGGGGTCGAGCAGTACTTC.

The chain links TRBV6-6 to TRBJ1-1; no clear D gene. The CDR3 consists of 16 residues. Trimming pared 1 base from V and 3 bases from J, leaving 15 bases between. Germline CDR1 reads MNHNY; CDR2 reads SVGAGI (reference sequence). CDR3 amino acids: CASSYYRPQDDTEAFF. The CDR3 DNA reads as TGTGCCAGCAGTTACTACAGACCCCAAGATGACACTGAAGCTTTCTTT.

The table lists this clonotype with a few counts. The rearrangement joins TRBV6-4 to TRBJ2-1, with 10 nucleotides matching TRBD1. The germline V gene encodes CDR1 MRHNA and CDR2 SNTAGT. With 8 bases clipped from V and 8 bases from J, the junction kept 12 bases outside the gene matches. CDR3 length: 15 amino acids. The CDR3 here is CASLETGGAGDEQFF. CDR3 bases: TGTGCCAGCCTTGAGACAGGGGGCGCCGGGGATGAGCAGTTCTTC.

This clonotype was seen at least ten times. This chain uses TRBV6-1 with TRBJ2-1, with 10 nucleotides matching TRBD1. The CDR3 is 15 residues long. The germline V gene has CDR1 MNHNS and CDR2 SASEGT. Trimming took 5 bases from V and 9 from J; bases not matched to a gene: 10. In DNA, the CDR3 is TGTGCCAGCAGTTCGCCGGGACAGGGGCGGAGTGAGCAGTTCTTC. It translates to CASSSPGQGRSEQFF.

In its sample, this clonotype was seen a few times. The chain employs TRBV12-3 or TRBV12-4 and TRBJ2-1; 14 bases map to TRBD2. V shed 6 bases, J shed 5 bases, and the junction held 6 bases outside the gene matches. This CDR3 has 16 residues. CDR3 sequence: CASRSGLAGGNNEQFF. CDR3 coding DNA: TGTGCCAGCAGATCCGGACTAGCGGGGGGCAACAATGAGCAGTTCTTC.

J is TRBJ2-5 and V is TRBV29-1; 7 bases match TRBD1. Germline loops: CDR1 SQVTM, CDR2 ANQGSEA. The CDR3 is 13 amino acids. Trimming cost V 6 bases and J 5 bases; bases outside gene matches: 9. The CDR3 here is CSVNRGLHETQYF. The CDR3, as DNA: TGCAGCGTCAACAGGGGCCTCCACGAGACCCAGTACTTC. The whole variable domain, remainder taken from reference TRBV29-1 and TRBJ2-5, is SAVISQKPSRDICQRGTSLTIQCQVDSQVTMMFWYRQQPGQSLTLIATANQGSEATYESGFVIDKFPISRPNLTFSTLTVSNMSPEDSSIYLCSVNRGLHETQYFGPGTRLLVL.

This clonotype was seen repeatedly, ten times or more. The CDR3: CASSRTSREETQYF. The CDR3 nucleotides read TGTGCCAGCAGCCGAACTTCCAGGGAAGAGACCCAGTACTTC. The chain carries TRBV5-5 and TRBJ2-5, with D possibly TRBD1 on 5 matching bases. Trimming removed 4 bases from V and 3 bases from J, with 13 bases in between. The CDR3 has 14 residues. In germline, CDR1 is SGHKS, CDR2 YYEKEE (reference sequence).

This clonotype was detected a few times. This rearrangement joins TRBV10-3 to TRBJ2-7; D may be TRBD1 (5 bases). With 3 bases removed from V and 3 bases from J, the gap between germline ends came to 9 bases. The CDR3 consists of 13 residues. Per the germline V gene, CDR1 is ENHRY and CDR2 is SYGVKD. CDR3 nucleotides: TGTGCCATCAGTGACAGGGATTTCTACGAGCAGTACTTC. Translating gives CAISDRDFYEQYF.

This clonotype has ten or more counts. The rearrangement joins TRBV4-1 to TRBJ1-5; D unresolved. V lost 4 bases and J lost 0, with 10 bases in between. CDR3 length: 15 amino acids. Germline CDR1 reads MGHRA; CDR2 reads YSYEKL. This CDR3 is CASSPGLGSNQPQHF. CDR3 DNA: TGCGCCAGCAGCCCTGGTTTGGGTAGCAATCAGCCCCAGCATTTT.

A few counts support this clonotype. The chain couples TRBV20-1 to TRBJ2-3, with a possible D match to TRBD2 (6 bases). The CDR3 consists of 14 residues. V was pared by 3 bases and J by 0 bases, with 10 bases between. Germline V gene lookup returns CDR1 DFQATT and CDR2 SNEGSKA (reference sequence). The CDR3 sequence is CSARGGVSTDTQYF. In DNA form, the CDR3 reads TGCAGTGCTAGGGGCGGGGTTAGCACAGATACGCAGTATTTT.

A few counts support this clonotype. The chain employs TRBV4-1 and TRBJ1-5, with D possibly being TRBD1 (6 bases). Germline V gene lookup returns CDR1 MGHRA and CDR2 YSYEKL. The CDR3 loop spans 14 amino acids. The germline V and J ends were trimmed by 0 bases and 6 bases, with 9 bases remaining between them. CDR3 amino acids: CASSQESGVQPQHF. The CDR3 DNA sequence: TGCGCCAGCAGCCAAGAATCAGGGGTTCAGCCCCAGCATTTT.